A selection of T cell receptor beta chains follows, all from one sample in a study of CD8 T cells in ankylosing spondylitis. From the 5' RACE reads, TCRdb called clonotypes with MiXCR, one entry per CDR3 protein. Of 220,000 or so distinct CDR3 sequences detected, about 11% appear once; the ten largest clones hold approximately 20%. The source material was blood, either unsorted or a sorted T cell fraction (not recorded which). The receptors originated from a male donor with ankylosing spondylitis or in good health (not recorded which). Each CDR3 is given with its conserved first and last residue. Fields, in order: J gene, CDR3 length, V gene, CDR3 protein.

>TRBJ2-1|12|TRBV7-2
CASSETSIGQFF
>TRBJ1-5|14|TRBV7-3
CASSLDGLNQPQHF
>TRBJ1-1|14|TRBV28
CASRAGGKVTEAFF
>TRBJ1-2|17|TRBV2
CASSELHLTGRQSGYTF
>TRBJ2-7|16|TRBV7-8
CASSSSATSGGYEQYF
>TRBJ1-6|17|TRBV6-5
CASSSSGGQAGGSPLHF
>TRBJ1-1|13|TRBV6-6
CASNYIQGSEAFF
>TRBJ2-1|15|TRBV5-1
CASSWTSGINNEQFF
>TRBJ1-2|12|TRBV29-1
CSVAHSDYGYTF
>TRBJ2-3|16|TRBV10-3
CAISEPGGERTDTQYF
>TRBJ1-2|13|TRBV6-1
CASHRQGLSGYTF
>TRBJ2-5|13|TRBV5-4
CASSLELAGAQYF
>TRBJ1-5|15|TRBV19
CASSSGLIDVGPQHF
>TRBJ1-1|14|TRBV2
CASSGFRVNTEAFF
>TRBJ1-4|14|TRBV6-5
CASSSRTVEGKLFF
>TRBJ1-4|18|TRBV15
CATSRDPTTDRFGEKLFF
>TRBJ2-2|14|TRBV5-1
CASSPGTGTGELFF
>TRBJ1-4|15|TRBV5-5
CASSLGGQPNEKLFF
>TRBJ2-5|14|TRBV20-1
CSASFRRIQETQYF
>TRBJ1-5|13|TRBV7-7
CASSRDRDQPQHF
>TRBJ1-4|15|TRBV9
CASSVRGQGDEKLFF
>TRBJ2-6|17|TRBV5-1
CASSYGTSTSGANVLTF
>TRBJ1-1|14|TRBV7-9
CASSSRELPTEAFF
>TRBJ2-1|16|TRBV5-6
CASSLGRSPYTDEQFF
>TRBJ1-5|14|TRBV7-9
CASSLPGQNNSQHF
>TRBJ2-2|15|TRBV29-1
CSVVGDRANTGELFF
>TRBJ1-1|13|TRBV20-1
CSASRDGRTEAFF
>TRBJ2-3|17|TRBV4-1
CASSPSAPGQSLDTQYF
>TRBJ2-5|16|TRBV5-1
CASSLAGPRQGQTQYF
>TRBJ2-2|17|TRBV12-3/TRBV12-4
CASSLAHKAWITGELFF
>TRBJ2-2|15|TRBV5-1
CASSLGTSEGGELFF
>TRBJ2-7|15|TRBV5-1
CASSPSIQSRYEQYF
>TRBJ1-6|15|TRBV3-1
CASSQVGGYNSPLHF
>TRBJ2-5|14|TRBV7-2
CASSLADYQETQYF
>TRBJ2-5|13|TRBV5-1
CASSSQSQETQYF
>TRBJ2-2|15|TRBV5-1
CASSPQGANTGELFF
>TRBJ1-2|15|TRBV28
CASSRQIQANYGYTF
>TRBJ1-1|12|TRBV20-1
CTIRPLNTEAFF
>TRBJ2-5|18|TRBV5-1
CASSLVTSGGAGEETQYF
>TRBJ1-2|14|TRBV6-2/TRBV6-3
CASSYSDRDYGYTF
>TRBJ1-6|17|TRBV20-1
CSAGASTGSSYNSPLHF
>TRBJ2-7|16|TRBV12-3/TRBV12-4
CASSPPPGQITYEQYF
>TRBJ1-1|14|TRBV11-2
CASSPSSLNTEAFF
>TRBJ2-5|14|TRBV12-3/TRBV12-4
CASSSSRVPETQYF